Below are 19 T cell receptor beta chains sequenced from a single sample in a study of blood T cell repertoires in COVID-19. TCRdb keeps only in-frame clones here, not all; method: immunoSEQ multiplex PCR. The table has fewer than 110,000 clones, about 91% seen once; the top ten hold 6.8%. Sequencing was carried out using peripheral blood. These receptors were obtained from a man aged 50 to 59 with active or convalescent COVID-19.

CDR3 residues: CASSEWQGTPNTEAFF. The DNA of the CDR3 is TGTGCCAGCAGTGAATGGCAGGGGACACCTAACACTGAAGCTTTCTTT. J is TRBJ1-1 and V is TRBV25-1; weak D call: TRBD1 (6 bases). Germline V CDR1 and CDR2: MGHDK, SYGVNS. The CDR3 spans 16 residues. Trimming left V 1 base short and J 2 bases short, with 14 bases between. The entire variable domain, with the rest obtained from reference TRBV25-1 and TRBJ1-1, is as follows: EADIYQTPRYLVIGTGKKITLECSQTMGHDKMYWYQQDPGMELHLIHYSYGVNSTEKGDLSSESTVSRIRTEHFPLTLESARPSHTSQYLCASSEWQGTPNTEAFFGQGTRLTVV.

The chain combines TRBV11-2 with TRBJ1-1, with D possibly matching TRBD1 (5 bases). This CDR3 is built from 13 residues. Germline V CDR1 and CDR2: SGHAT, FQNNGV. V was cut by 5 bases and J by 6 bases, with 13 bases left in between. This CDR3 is CASSTGRGAEAFF. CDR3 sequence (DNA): TGTGCCAGCAGCACCGGACGGGGGGCTGAAGCTTTCTTT.

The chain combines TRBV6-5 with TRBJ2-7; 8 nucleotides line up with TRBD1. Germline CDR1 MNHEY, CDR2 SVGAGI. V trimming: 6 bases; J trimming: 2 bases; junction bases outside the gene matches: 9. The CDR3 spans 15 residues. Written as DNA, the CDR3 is TGTGCCAGCAGAAAAAGCGGACAGGGCACCTACGAGCAGTACTTC. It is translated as CASRKSGQGTYEQYF.

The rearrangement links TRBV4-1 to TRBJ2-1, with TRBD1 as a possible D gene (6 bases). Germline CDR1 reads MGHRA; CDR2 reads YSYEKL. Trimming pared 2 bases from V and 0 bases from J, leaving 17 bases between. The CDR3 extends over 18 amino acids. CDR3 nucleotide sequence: TGCGCCAGCAGCCAAAGTTGGAAAGGGGGTCACTCCTACAATGAGCAGTTCTTC. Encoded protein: CASSQSWKGGHSYNEQFF.

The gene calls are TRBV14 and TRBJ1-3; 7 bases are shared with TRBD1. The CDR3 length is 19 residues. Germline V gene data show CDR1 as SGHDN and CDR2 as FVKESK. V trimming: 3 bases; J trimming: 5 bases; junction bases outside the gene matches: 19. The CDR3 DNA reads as TGTGCCAGCAGCCAGAAGAAACCTCAGGGGGAAAGGCCCAGAAACACCATATATTTT. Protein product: CASSQKKPQGERPRNTIYF.

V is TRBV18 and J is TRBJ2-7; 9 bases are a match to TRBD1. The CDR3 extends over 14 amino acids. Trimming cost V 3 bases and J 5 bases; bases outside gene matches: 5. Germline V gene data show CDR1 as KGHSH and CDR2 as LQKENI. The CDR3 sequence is CASSPGQGTHEQYF. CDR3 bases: TGTGCCAGCTCACCCGGACAGGGGACCCACGAGCAGTACTTC.

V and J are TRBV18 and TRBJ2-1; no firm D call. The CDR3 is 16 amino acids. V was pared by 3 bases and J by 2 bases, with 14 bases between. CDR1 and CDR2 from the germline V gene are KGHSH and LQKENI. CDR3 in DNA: TGTGCCAGCTCACCGTATGCCACTATTACCTACAATGAGCAGTTCTTC. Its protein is CASSPYATITYNEQFF. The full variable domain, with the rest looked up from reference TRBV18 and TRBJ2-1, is NAGVMQNPRHLVRRRGQEARLRCSPMKGHSHVYWYRQLPEEGLKFMVYLQKENIIDESGMPKERFSAEFPKEGPSILRIQQVVRGDSAAYFCASSPYATITYNEQFFGPGTRLTVL.

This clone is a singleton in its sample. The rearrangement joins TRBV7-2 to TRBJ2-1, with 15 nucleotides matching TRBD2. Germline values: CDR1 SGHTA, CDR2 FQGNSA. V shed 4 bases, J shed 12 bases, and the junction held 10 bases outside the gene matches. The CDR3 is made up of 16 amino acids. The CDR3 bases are TGTGCCAGCAGCTCTCGGACTAGCGGGAGGGTTGGAGCGCAGTTCTTC. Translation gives CASSSRTSGRVGAQFF.

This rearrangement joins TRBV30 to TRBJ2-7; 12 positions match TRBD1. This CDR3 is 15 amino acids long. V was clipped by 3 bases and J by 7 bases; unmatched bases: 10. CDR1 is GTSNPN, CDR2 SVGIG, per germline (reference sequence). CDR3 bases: TGTGCCTGGAGGGGAGTGGGGACAGGGGGCGATGAGCAGTACTTC. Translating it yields CAWRGVGTGGDEQYF.

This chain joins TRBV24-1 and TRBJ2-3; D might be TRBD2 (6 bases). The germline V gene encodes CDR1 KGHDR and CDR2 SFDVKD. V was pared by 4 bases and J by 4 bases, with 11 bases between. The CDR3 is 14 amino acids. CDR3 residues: CATSEEGLADTQYF. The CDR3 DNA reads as TGTGCCACCAGTGAGGAGGGTCTCGCAGATACGCAGTATTTT.

The chain's CDR3 is CASARQGAVLPLHF. The CDR3, as DNA: TGTGCCAGCGCGAGGCAGGGGGCCGTGTTACCCCTCCACTTT. V usage is TRBV28 and J usage is TRBJ1-6; 8 bases match TRBD1. CDR1 is MDHEN and CDR2 is SYDVKM in the germline V gene. The CDR3 length is 14 residues. Trimming cost V 8 bases and J 12 bases; bases outside gene matches: 12.

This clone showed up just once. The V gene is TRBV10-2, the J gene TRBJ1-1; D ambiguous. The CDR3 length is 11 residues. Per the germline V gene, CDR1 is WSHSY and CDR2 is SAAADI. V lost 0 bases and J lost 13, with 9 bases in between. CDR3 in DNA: TGCGCCAGCAGTGAGTCGAGAATAGTTTTCTTT. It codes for CASSESRIVFF.

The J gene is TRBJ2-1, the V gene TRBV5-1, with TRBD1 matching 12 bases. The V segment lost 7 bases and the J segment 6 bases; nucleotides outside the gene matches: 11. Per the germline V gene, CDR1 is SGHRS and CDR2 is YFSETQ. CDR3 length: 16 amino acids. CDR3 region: CASEVPGDRGRNEQFF. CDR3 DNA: TGCGCCAGCGAGGTTCCGGGGGACAGGGGGCGCAATGAGCAGTTCTTC.

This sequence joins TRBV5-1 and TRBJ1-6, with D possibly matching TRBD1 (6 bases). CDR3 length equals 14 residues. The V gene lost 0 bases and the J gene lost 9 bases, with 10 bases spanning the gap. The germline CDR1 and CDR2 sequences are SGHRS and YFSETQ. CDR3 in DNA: TGCGCCAGCAGCTTGGGACAGGCGGTTTCACCCCTCCACTTT. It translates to CASSLGQAVSPLHF.

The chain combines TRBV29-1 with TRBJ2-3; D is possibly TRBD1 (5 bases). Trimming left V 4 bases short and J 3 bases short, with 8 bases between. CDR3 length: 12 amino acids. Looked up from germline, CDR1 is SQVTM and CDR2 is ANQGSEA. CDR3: CSVVRGTDTQYF. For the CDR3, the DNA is TGCAGCGTTGTAAGGGGAACAGATACGCAGTATTTT.

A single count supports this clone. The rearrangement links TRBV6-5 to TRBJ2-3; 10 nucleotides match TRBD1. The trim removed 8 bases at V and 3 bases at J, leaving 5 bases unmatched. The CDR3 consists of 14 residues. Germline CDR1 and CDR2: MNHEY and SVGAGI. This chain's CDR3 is CASRQGAATDTQYF. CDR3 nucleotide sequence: TGTGCCAGCCGACAGGGGGCAGCGACAGATACGCAGTATTTT.

The CDR3 nucleotides are TGTGCCAGAGGATACTTCGGTAATTCACCCCTCCACTTT. This translates into CARGYFGNSPLHF. The rearrangement links TRBV30 to TRBJ1-6; no definite D call. Germline assignment: CDR1 GTSNPN and CDR2 SVGIG (reference sequence). This CDR3 has 13 amino acids. Trimming took 8 bases from V and 6 from J, leaving 14 bases between them.

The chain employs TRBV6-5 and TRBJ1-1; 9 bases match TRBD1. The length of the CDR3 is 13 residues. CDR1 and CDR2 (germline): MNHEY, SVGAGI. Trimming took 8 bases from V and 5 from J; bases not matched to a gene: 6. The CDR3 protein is CASERTGVTEAFF. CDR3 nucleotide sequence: TGTGCCAGCGAAAGGACAGGGGTAACTGAAGCTTTCTTT.

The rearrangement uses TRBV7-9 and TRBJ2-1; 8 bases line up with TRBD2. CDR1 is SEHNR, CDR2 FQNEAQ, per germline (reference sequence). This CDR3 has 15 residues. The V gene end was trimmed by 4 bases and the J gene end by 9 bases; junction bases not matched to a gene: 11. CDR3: CASSWSSGMVSEQFF. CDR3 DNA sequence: TGTGCCAGCAGCTGGAGTAGCGGGATGGTATCTGAGCAGTTCTTC. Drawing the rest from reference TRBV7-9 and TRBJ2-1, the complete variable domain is DTGVSQNPRHKITKRGQNVTFRCDPISEHNRLYWYRQTLGQGPEFLTYFQNEAQLEKSRLLSDRFSAERPKGSFSTLEIQRTEQGDSAMYLCASSWSSGMVSEQFFGPGTRLTVL.